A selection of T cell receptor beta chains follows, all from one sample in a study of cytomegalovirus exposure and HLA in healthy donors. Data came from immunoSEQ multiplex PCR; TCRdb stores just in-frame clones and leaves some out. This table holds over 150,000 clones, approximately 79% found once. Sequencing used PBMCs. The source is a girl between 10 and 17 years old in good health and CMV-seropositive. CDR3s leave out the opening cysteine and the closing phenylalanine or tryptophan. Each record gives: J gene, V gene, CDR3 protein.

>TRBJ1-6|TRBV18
ASSPRQGGDNSPLH
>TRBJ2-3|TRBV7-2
ASSFPVSEITDTQY
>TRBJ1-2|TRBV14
ASSPAGSLGGYT
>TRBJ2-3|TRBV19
ASISDRGPDTQY
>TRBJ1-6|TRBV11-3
ASSLGQGNSPLH
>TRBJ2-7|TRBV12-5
ASGPHYRGYEQY
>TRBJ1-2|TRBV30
AWSGDRGAYGYT
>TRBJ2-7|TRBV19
ASSKKPTGSYEQY
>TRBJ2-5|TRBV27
ASAIRRGETQY
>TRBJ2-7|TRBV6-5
ASSYEQGMGYEQY
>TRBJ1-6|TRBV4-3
ASSQFGAGGSPLH
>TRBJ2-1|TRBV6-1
ASSIPPTSGNEQF
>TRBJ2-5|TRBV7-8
ASSLGLGDETQY
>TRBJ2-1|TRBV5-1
ASSLGGLLRVENNEQF
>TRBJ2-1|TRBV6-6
ASSYYRPTGKQF
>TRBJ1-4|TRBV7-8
ASSPQGLKEKLF
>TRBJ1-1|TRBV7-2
ASSWGGVNTEAF
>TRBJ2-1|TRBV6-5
ASSYSPSGVGYEQF
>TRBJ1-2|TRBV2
ASTIQGYNYGYT
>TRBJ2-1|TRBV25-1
AGGQDPYNEQF
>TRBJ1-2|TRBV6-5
ATYRNGYT
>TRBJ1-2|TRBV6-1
ASSDNSYGYT
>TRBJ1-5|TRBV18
ASSPHSNQPQH
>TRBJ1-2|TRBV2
ASSALDSDYGYT
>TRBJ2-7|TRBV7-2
ASSPPTGGPGHEQY
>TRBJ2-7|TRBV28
ASSFPPGDSRGRGYEQY
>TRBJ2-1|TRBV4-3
ASSQDLGLAGVGEQF
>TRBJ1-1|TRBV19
ASSAQGRLNTEAF
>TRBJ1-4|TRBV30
AWSVWSADEKLF
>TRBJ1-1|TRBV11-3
ASSLAGHNTEAF
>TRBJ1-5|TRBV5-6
ASSSGYTLNQPQH
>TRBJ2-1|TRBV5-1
ASSPGLAGYNEQF
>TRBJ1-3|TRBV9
ASQDRPSSGNTIY
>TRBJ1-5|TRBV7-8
ASSLDLAGQPQH
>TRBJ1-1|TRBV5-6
ASSLVAPEVGAEAF
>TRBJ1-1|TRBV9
ASSVVYSGNTEAF
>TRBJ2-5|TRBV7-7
ASSLSLREGETQY
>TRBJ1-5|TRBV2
ASSTGQPQH
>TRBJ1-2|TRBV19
ASSILGKGDHYGYT
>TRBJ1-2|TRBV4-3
ASSLRRANYGYT
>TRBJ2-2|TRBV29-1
SVRQSNTGELF
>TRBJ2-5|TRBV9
ASSGSTGGQETQY
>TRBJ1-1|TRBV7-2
ASSLTGFGNTEAF
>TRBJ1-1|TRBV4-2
ASSRDRDTEAF
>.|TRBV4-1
ASSQDVGAPLEQY
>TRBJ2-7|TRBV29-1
SVAQGVYEQY
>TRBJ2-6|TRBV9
ASSGRQASGANVPT
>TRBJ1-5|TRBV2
ASSPDRRARHSNQPQH
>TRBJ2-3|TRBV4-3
ASSHSRDTQY
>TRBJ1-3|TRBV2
ASPGFSGNTIY
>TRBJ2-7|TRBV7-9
ASSLVSWQGVNYEQY